The TCR beta chain described here comes from a study of blood T cells in healthy people across ages (dated by TCRdb to between 2014 and 2016). Context from the whole study: In model experiments, template switching captured roughly one uniquely barcoded TCR beta cDNA molecule for every two T cells. The study analyzed two additional independent replicas of 1 million unique cDNA reads from the same blood draw for two donors, one aged 18 to 30 and one aged 80 or older. Four age groups were formed from the donors: young (average approximately 15 years), middle-aged (roughly 38), aged (62) and long-lived (less than 85). Donors of different ages were randomly distributed across sequencing lanes to avoid experimental bias. To track age-related changes in TCR beta repertoire diversity, the study relied on deep sequencing normalized with unique cDNA molecular identifiers. Study-level results and caveats: Since profiling was done on bulk unsorted PBMCs, naive and antigen-experienced compartments could not be conclusively compared. Because the CMV infection status of the donors was unknown, age-related changes in expanded clonotypes may potentially have been confounded. Estimates of total diversity based on one million sequenced T cells were considered lower bounds and underestimates. As age increased, observed TCR beta diversity per million T cells dropped in a roughly linear way, and a significant reduction was already evident by age roughly 40. Observed TCR beta diversity correlated strongly with the percentage of naive T cells measured by flow cytometry. Compared with the aged group, the long-lived group had more naive CD4+ T cells, fewer expanded clones and increased TCR diversity, a pattern suggesting age selection.

As for this clonotype: Its antigen target is currently unknown. No per-base quality is available; no much larger clone lies one base away.

The protocol used for the library was 5' RACE. Sequencing used an Illumina HiSeq 2500. A second 7 to 11 cycle PCR used a sample-barcoded 5' primer and a J-beta primer mix. A unique molecular identifier was introduced onto each TCR beta cDNA molecule by a template-switch 5' adaptor carrying 12 random nucleotides. At least 3 million CDR3-containing paired-end reads were obtained from each sample. All of the RNA was converted into first-strand cDNA using the Mint cDNA synthesis kit, with a TRBC-specific oligonucleotide serving as the primer. All cDNA was treated with uracil-DNA glycosylase and then went through a first 18-cycle PCR with the universal primers M1SS and BC2_uni_R. For the original study's pipeline: For normalization, 1 million high-quality reads were randomly selected from each sample, with every read carrying a distinct molecular identifier. Instead of being binned into consensus sequences, reads with shared molecular identifiers were discarded. MiTCR, run with a Q25 quality threshold and the strictest error-elimination algorithm, handled CDR3 identification, clonotype clustering and error correction. Lower-bound total TCR beta diversity was estimated with a nonparametric unseen species model using Euler transformation. In-frame beta chains were kept once TCRdb had trimmed the public reads at Q25 with fastp and called clones with MiXCR. Rows with a matching CDR3 protein are joined into one entry that keeps the most common DNA and genes. TCRdb's processing, not the authors', yielded these V and J calls. Here the sample has about 1.8 million distinct CDR3 sequences; roughly 52% occur a single time. Over 2% of the sample is in the top ten clones.

Donors were 39 systemically healthy Caucasian individuals from Russia aged roughly 6 to 100 years. Ten milliliters of peripheral blood were collected from each donor into EDTA-treated Vacutainer tubes. Ficoll-Paque density-gradient centrifugation was used to isolate PBMCs, with at least 7 million per sample. Total RNA was extracted from PBMCs with Trizol reagent, with at least 5.5 micrograms obtained per sample. For every donor, flow cytometry on a PBMC aliquot measured the percentage of naive CD45RAhigh/CD27high T cells. The germline V gene (reference sequence) sets CDR1 to SGHAT and CDR2 to FQDESV. Including cysteine and phenylalanine, the CDR3 has 17 amino acids. The retained sequence is limited to the CDR3, 51 bases, with the frame set at the first base. Compared with germline, V lacks 2 bases and J lacks 2 bases; bases without a gene match: 6.

The V gene is TRBV11-1 and the J gene is TRBJ2-3, with 11 junctional bases fitting TRBD2. The source is a woman aged 40 to 50 in good health. What was sequenced was blood. The DNA sequence is as follows: TGTGCCAGCAGCTTATTAGCGGGACTAGCGGTCACAGATACGCAGTATTTT. Its product reads: CASSLLAGLAVTDTQYF.